This T cell receptor beta chain was captured by sequencing in a study of Ad26.COV2.S vaccination and SARS-CoV-2 variants. The table came from immunoSEQ multiplex PCR; TCRdb's copy has only in-frame clones and leaves some out. The sample records 350,000 to 500,000 clones, about 90% being singletons. Treatment indicated: some 19 received Ad26.COV2.S at low or high dose, single or two shots; 5 received placebo; per-sample allocation not given. At day 63 after the first vaccine or placebo injection, samples were drawn. The receptor was isolated from a person aged 18-65 years who received the Ad26.COV2.S COVID-19 vaccine or a placebo. This sample comprised peripheral blood, obtained in a trial of Ad26.COV2.S vaccine versus placebo.

DNA for the CDR3: TGTGCCAGCAGCTCGTCCCGGGACAGTTACGAGCAGTACTTC. Encoded protein: CASSSSRDSYEQYF. The chain links TRBV7-9 to TRBJ2-7, with TRBD1 matching over 7 bases. The V gene's germline CDR1 is SEHNR and CDR2 FQNEAQ (reference sequence). This CDR3 has 14 amino acids. V shed 4 bases, J shed 4 bases, and the junction held 7 bases outside the gene matches.